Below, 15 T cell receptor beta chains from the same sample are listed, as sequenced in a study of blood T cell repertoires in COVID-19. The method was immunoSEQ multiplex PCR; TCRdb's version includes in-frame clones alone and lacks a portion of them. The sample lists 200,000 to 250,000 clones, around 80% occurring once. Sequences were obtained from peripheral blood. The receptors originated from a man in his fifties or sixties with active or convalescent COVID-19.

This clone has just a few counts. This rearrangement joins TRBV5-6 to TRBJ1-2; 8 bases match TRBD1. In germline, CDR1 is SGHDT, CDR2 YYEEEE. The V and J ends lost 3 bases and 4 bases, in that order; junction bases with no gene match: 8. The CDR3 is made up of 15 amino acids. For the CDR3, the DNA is TGTGCCAGCAGCTCCCTCCGGGACAGGACCTATGGCTACACCTTC. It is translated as CASSSLRDRTYGYTF.

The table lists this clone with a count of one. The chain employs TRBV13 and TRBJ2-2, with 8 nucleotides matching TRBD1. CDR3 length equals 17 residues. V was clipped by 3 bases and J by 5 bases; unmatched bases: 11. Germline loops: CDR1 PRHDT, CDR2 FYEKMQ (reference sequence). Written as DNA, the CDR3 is TGTGCCAGCAGCTTTAGTTGGCAGGGGGCATGGACCGGGGAGCTGTTTTTT. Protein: CASSFSWQGAWTGELFF.

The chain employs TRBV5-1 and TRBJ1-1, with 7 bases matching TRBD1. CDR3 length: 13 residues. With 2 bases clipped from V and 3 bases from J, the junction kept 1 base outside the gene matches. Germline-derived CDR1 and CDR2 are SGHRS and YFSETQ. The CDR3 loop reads CASSLQGYTEAFF. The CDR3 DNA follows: TGCGCCAGCAGCTTACAGGGGTACACTGAAGCTTTCTTT.

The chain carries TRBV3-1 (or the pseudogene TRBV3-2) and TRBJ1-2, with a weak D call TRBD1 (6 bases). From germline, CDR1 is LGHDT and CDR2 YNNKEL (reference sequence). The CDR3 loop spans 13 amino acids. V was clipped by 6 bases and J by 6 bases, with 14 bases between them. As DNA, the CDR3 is TGTGCCAGCAGGGCAATTCAGGGGAATGGCTACACCTTC. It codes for CASRAIQGNGYTF.

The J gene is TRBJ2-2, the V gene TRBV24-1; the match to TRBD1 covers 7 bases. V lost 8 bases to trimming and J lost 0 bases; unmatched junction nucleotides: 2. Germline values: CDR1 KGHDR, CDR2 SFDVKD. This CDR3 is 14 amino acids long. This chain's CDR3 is CATKDRANTGELFF. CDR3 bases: TGTGCCACCAAAGACAGGGCGAACACCGGGGAGCTGTTTTTT.

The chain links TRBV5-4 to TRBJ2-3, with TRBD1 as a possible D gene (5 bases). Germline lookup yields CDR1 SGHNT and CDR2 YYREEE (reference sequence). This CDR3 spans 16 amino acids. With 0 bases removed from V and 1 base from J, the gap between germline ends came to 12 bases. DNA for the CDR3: TGTGCCAGCAGCTTGGGCAGGGTAAAGGGCACAGATACGCAGTATTTT. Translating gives CASSLGRVKGTDTQYF.

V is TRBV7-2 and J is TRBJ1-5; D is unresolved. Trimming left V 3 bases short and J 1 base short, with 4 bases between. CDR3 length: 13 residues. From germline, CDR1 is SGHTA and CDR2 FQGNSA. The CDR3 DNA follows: TGTGCCAGCAGCTTTTCAAGCAATCAGCCCCAGCATTTT. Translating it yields CASSFSSNQPQHF.

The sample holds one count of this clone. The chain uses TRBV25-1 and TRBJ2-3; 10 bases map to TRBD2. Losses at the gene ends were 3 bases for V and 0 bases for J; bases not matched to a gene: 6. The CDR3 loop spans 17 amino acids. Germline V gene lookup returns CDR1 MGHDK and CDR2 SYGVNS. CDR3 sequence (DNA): TGTGCCAGCAGTGATTTAAGGACTAGCGGAAGCACAGATACGCAGTATTTT. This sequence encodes CASSDLRTSGSTDTQYF.

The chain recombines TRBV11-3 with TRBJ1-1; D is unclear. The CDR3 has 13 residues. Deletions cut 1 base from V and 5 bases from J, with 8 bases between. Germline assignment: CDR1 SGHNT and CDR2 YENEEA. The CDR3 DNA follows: TGTGCCAGCAGCTTAGTGCGGGGAACTGAAGCTTTCTTT. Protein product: CASSLVRGTEAFF.

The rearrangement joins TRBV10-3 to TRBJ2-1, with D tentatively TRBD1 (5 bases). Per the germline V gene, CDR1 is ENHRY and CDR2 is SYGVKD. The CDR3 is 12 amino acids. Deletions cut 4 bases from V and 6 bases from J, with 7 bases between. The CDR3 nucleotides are TGTGCCATCAGTGCAGGGCCCAATGAGCAGTTCTTC. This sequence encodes CAISAGPNEQFF.

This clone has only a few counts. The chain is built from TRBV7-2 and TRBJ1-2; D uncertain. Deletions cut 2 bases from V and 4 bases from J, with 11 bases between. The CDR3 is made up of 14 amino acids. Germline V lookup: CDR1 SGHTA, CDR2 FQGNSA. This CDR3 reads CASSLRLGGYGYTF. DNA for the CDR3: TGTGCCAGCAGCTTACGGTTGGGAGGCTATGGCTACACCTTC.

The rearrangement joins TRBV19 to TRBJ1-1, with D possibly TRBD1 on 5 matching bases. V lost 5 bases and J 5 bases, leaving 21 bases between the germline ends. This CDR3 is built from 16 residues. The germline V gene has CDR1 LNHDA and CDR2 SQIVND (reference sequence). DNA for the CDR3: TGTGCCAGTAGTTCAACCCGGTCCCTGCGGGGGACTGAAGCTTTCTTT. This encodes CASSSTRSLRGTEAFF.

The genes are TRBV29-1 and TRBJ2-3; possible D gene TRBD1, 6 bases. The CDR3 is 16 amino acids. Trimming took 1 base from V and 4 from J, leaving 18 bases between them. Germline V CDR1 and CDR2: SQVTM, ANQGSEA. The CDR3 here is CSVEATGNHYPDTQYF. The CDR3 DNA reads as TGCAGCGTTGAAGCTACAGGGAACCACTACCCAGATACGCAGTATTTT.

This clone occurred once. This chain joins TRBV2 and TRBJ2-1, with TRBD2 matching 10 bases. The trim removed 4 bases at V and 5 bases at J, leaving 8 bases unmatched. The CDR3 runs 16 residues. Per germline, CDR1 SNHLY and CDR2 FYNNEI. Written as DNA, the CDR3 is TGTGCCAGCAGTGGGACCAGCGGGGGGGCAAACAATGAGCAGTTCTTC. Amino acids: CASSGTSGGANNEQFF.

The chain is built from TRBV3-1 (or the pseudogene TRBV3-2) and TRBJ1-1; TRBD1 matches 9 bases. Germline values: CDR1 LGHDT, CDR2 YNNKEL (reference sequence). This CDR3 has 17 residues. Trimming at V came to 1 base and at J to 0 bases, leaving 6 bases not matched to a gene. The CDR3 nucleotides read TGTGCCAGCAGCCAAGGTGGGGGACAGGGATTGAACACTGAAGCTTTCTTT. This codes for CASSQGGGQGLNTEAFF.